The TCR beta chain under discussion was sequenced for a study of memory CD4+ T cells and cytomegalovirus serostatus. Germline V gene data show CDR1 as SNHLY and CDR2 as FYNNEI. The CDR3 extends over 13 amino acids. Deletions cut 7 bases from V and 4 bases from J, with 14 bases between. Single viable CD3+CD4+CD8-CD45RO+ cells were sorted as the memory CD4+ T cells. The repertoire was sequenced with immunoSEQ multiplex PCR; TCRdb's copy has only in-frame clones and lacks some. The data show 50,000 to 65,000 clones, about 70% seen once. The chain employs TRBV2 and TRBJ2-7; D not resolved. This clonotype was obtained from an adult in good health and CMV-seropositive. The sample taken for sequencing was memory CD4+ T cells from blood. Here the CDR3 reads CASTKDRAYEQYF. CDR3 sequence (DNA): TGTGCCAGCACAAAGGACCGCGCATACGAGCAGTACTTC. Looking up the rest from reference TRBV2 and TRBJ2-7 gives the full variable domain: EPEVTQTPSHQVTQMGQEVILRCVPISNHLYFYWYRQILGQKVEFLVSFYNNEISEKSEIFDDQFSVERPDGSNFTLKIRSTKLEDSAMYFCASTKDRAYEQYFGPGTRLTVT.